This T cell receptor (beta chain) was found in a study of T cells in Graves' hyperthyroidism and ophthalmopathy. What was amplified from RNA transcripts were TCR beta CDR3 regions. The HTBI primer set drove a first-round RT-PCR of the TCR CDR3. One entry per CDR3 protein results from TCRdb running MiXCR on the multiplex PCR reads. The data show a few hundred thousand distinct CDR3 sequences, with about 14% seen just once and about 14% held by the top ten. Germline CDR1 and CDR2: SEHNR and FQNEAQ (reference sequence). Deletions cut 1 base from V and 10 bases from J, with 16 bases between. This CDR3 is 14 amino acids long. Study-level points and caveats: Among thyroid clonotypes expanded above 0.001, most also appeared in blood. Stable hyperthyroidism was separated from ophthalmopathy by a model based on 13 V-J features.

Concerning this clonotype itself: Its antigen is unidentified. A much larger clone is a single base away; this may be a read error.

This chain links TRBV7-9 with TRBJ1-2, with D tentatively TRBD1 (6 bases). Sample: blood. This receptor was identified in a woman aged 40 to 55 with Graves' hyperthyroidism. The CDR3 region is CASSLEVRGPDYTF. The CDR3 DNA follows: TGTGCCAGCAGCTTAGAGGTTCGGGGGCCCGACTACACCTTC.